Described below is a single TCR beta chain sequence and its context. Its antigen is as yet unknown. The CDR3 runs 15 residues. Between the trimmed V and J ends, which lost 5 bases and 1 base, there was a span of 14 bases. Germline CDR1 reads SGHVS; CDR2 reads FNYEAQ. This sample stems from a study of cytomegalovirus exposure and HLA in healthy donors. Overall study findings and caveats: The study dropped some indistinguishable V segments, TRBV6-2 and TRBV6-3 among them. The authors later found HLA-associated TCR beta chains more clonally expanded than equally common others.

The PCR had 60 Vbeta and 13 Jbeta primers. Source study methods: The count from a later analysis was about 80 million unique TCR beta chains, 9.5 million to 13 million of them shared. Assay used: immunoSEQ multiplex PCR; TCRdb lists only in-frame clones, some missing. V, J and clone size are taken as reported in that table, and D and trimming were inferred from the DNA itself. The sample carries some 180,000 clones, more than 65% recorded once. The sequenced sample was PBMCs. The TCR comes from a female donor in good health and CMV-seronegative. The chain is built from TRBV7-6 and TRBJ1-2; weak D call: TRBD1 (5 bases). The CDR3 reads CASSQDWGVNYGYTF. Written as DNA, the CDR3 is TGTGCCAGCAGCCAGGACTGGGGGGTTAACTATGGCTACACCTTC.